This entry lists 27 T cell receptor beta chains sequenced from one sample in a study of blood T cell repertoires in COVID-19. Data came from immunoSEQ multiplex PCR; TCRdb stores just in-frame clones and leaves some out. The sample contains about 280,000 clones, about nine tenths of which appear only once. Material for sequencing was peripheral blood. These receptors all stem from a woman younger than 45 with active or convalescent COVID-19.

V gene TRBV6-1 combines with J gene TRBJ1-2; 9 bases map to TRBD1. The CDR3 is made up of 16 amino acids. Germline CDR1 reads MNHNS; CDR2 reads SASEGT. V dropped 3 bases and J dropped 1; count of bases not matched to a gene: 6. CDR3 region: CASSEPGQGGNYGYTF. The CDR3 DNA sequence: TGTGCCAGCAGTGAGCCGGGACAGGGTGGTAACTATGGCTACACCTTC.

The chain is built from TRBV29-1 and TRBJ1-6; D is undetermined. V shed 4 bases and J shed 0 bases, with 16 bases lying between them. The V gene's germline CDR1 is SQVTM and CDR2 ANQGSEA. This CDR3 has 17 residues. The CDR3: CSVVRETPSSYNSPLHF. CDR3 coding DNA: TGCAGCGTTGTACGTGAGACACCAAGCTCCTATAATTCACCCCTCCACTTT.

V gene TRBV28 combines with J gene TRBJ1-2; 8 bases match TRBD1. Germline CDR1 and CDR2: MDHEN and SYDVKM. This CDR3 is 16 amino acids long. V lost 6 bases, J lost 2 bases, and 11 bases stayed unmatched. In DNA form, the CDR3 reads TGTGCCAGCAGCCTAGTGGGTCGACAGGGGAACTATGGCTACACCTTC. Translation: CASSLVGRQGNYGYTF.

The V and J genes are TRBV28 and TRBJ1-2; 7 bases are shared with TRBD1. This CDR3 region has 12 residues. V trimming: 9 bases; J trimming: 8 bases; junction bases outside the gene matches: 9. Germline CDR1 is MDHEN and CDR2 is SYDVKM. The CDR3 loop is CASHTGAAGYTF. CDR3 DNA sequence: TGTGCCAGTCATACAGGGGCCGCCGGCTACACCTTC.

The V call is TRBV5-6, the J call TRBJ2-1; 7 nucleotides agree with TRBD2. V trimming: 2 bases; J trimming: 9 bases; junction bases outside the gene matches: 11. Per germline, CDR1 SGHDT and CDR2 YYEEEE. The CDR3 extends over 15 amino acids. The CDR3 protein is CASSLRVVGGGEQFF. The CDR3 region has the DNA TGTGCCAGCAGCTTACGTGTAGTGGGCGGGGGTGAGCAGTTCTTC.

The V gene is TRBV28, the J gene TRBJ2-5; D gene uncertain. CDR1 is MDHEN, CDR2 SYDVKM, per germline. V was shortened by 8 bases and J by 2 bases, with 12 bases between the two germline ends. The CDR3 length is 13 residues. CDR3 nucleotide sequence: TGTGCCAGCTGCCGACAAATACAAGAGACCCAGTACTTC. Its protein product is CASCRQIQETQYF.

The chain links TRBV4-2 to TRBJ1-2; a weak D match, TRBD1 (5 bases). Germline V gene sequence: CDR1 LGHNA, CDR2 YNFKEQ. The CDR3 loop spans 17 amino acids. V was cut by 0 bases and J by 0 bases, with 14 bases left in between. The CDR3 loop reads CASSQDFGTGANYGYTF. The CDR3 coding sequence is TGTGCCAGCAGCCAAGATTTCGGAACAGGAGCTAACTATGGCTACACCTTC.

V usage is TRBV11-3 and J usage is TRBJ2-7, with 9 bases lining up with TRBD1. Germline V gives CDR1 SGHNT, CDR2 YENEEA. The CDR3 contains 13 residues. Germline trimming cut 6 bases from V and 3 bases from J; bases unmatched to any gene: 3. This CDR3 reads CASSPGQGYEQYF. The CDR3 DNA is TGTGCCAGCAGTCCGGGACAGGGCTACGAGCAGTACTTC.

The V call is TRBV7-3, the J call TRBJ2-3, with 11 positions matching TRBD2. CDR1 SGHTA and CDR2 FQGTGA come from the germline V gene. The ends lost 3 bases at V and 3 bases at J; junction bases unmatched: 2. This CDR3 is 15 amino acids long. This chain's CDR3 is CASSFRTSGTDTQYF. The DNA for the CDR3 is TGTGCCAGCAGCTTCCGGACTAGCGGGACAGATACGCAGTATTTT. The variable domain in full, completed from reference TRBV7-3 and TRBJ2-3, reads GAGVSQTPSNKVTEKGKYVELRCDPISGHTALYWYRQSLGQGPEFLIYFQGTGAADDSGLPNDRFFAVRPEGSVSTLKIQRTERGDSAVYLCASSFRTSGTDTQYFGPGTRLTVL.

The V and J genes are TRBV9 and TRBJ2-1; D might be TRBD2 (5 bases). The CDR3 has 12 residues. CDR1 is SGDLS, CDR2 YYNGEE, per germline. Trimming stripped 4 bases from V and 8 bases from J, with 10 bases between. CDR3 DNA: TGTGCCAGCAGCTTACTAGGTTATGAGCAGTTCTTC. It codes for CASSLLGYEQFF.

This clone was seen only a few times. The chain recombines TRBV4-2 with TRBJ1-2; TRBD1 agrees at 7 bases. V shed 0 bases and J 7 bases; nucleotides not matched to a gene: 5. Germline V gives CDR1 LGHNA, CDR2 YNFKEQ. The length of the CDR3 is 14 residues. The CDR3 reads CASSQEQGLGGYTF. As DNA, the CDR3 is TGTGCCAGCAGCCAAGAACAGGGGTTAGGTGGCTACACCTTC.

CDR3 sequence reads: CASTNYAGDNEQFF. CDR3 sequence (DNA): TGTGCCAGTACCAACTACGCGGGGGACAATGAGCAGTTCTTC. This rearrangement joins TRBV19 to TRBJ2-1, with 7 bases lining up with TRBD2. Germline CDR1 reads LNHDA; CDR2 reads SQIVND (reference sequence). V was clipped by 7 bases and J by 5 bases; unmatched bases: 8. The CDR3 is made up of 14 amino acids.

In its sample, this clone was seen once. This chain uses TRBV7-9 with TRBJ1-3; D is ambiguous. Germline V gene sequence: CDR1 SEHNR, CDR2 FQNEAQ (reference sequence). The V gene lost 1 base and the J gene lost 0 bases, with 10 bases spanning the gap. This CDR3 has 16 residues. CDR3 residues: CASSLGSVTSGNTIYF. DNA of the CDR3: TGTGCCAGCAGCTTAGGCTCAGTAACCTCTGGAAACACCATATATTTT. The full variable domain, with the rest looked up from reference TRBV7-9 and TRBJ1-3, is DTGVSQNPRHKITKRGQNVTFRCDPISEHNRLYWYRQTLGQGPEFLTYFQNEAQLEKSRLLSDRFSAERPKGSFSTLEIQRTEQGDSAMYLCASSLGSVTSGNTIYFGEGSWLTVV.

The V and J genes are TRBV6-2 or TRBV6-3 and TRBJ1-6; 11 nucleotides agree with TRBD1. CDR1 is MNHEY, CDR2 SVGEGT, per germline. Unmatched junction bases numbered 1, after V lost 0 bases and J lost 9 bases. The CDR3 length is 15 residues. CDR3 in amino acids: CASSYSGTGGSPLHF. The CDR3 coding sequence is TGTGCCAGCAGTTACTCCGGGACAGGGGGTTCACCCCTCCACTTT.

The genes are TRBV29-1 and TRBJ2-7; D might be TRBD1 (5 bases). CDR1 is SQVTM, CDR2 ANQGSEA, per germline. Between the trimmed V and J ends, which lost 0 bases and 2 bases, there was a span of 14 bases. The CDR3 sequence is 15 residues long. CDR3 DNA: TGCAGCGTTGAAGATCCACAGGACGGCGCCTACGAGCAGTACTTC. This translates into CSVEDPQDGAYEQYF.

The rearrangement joins TRBV7-8 to TRBJ1-5; D is ambiguous. Germline loops: CDR1 SGHVS, CDR2 FQNEAQ. V was pared by 1 base and J by 4 bases, with 5 bases between. This CDR3 is 13 amino acids long. For the CDR3, the DNA is TGTGCCAGCAGCTTAGTAGATAATCAGCCCCAGCATTTT. This gives the protein CASSLVDNQPQHF. The complete variable domain, with remaining parts taken from reference TRBV7-8 and TRBJ1-5, reads GAGVSQSPRYKVAKRGQDVALRCDPISGHVSLFWYQQALGQGPEFLTYFQNEAQLDKSGLPSDRFFAERPEGSVSTLKIQRTQQEDSAVYLCASSLVDNQPQHFGDGTRLSIL.

The chain uses TRBV12-3 or TRBV12-4 and TRBJ2-3; 7 nucleotides agree with TRBD1. The CDR3 spans 12 residues. Losses at the gene ends were 5 bases for V and 6 bases for J; bases not matched to a gene: 2. The CDR3 coding sequence is TGTGCCAGCAGTGTCAGGGGGGATACGCAGTATTTT. This codes for CASSVRGDTQYF.

The J gene is TRBJ1-1, the V gene TRBV19; D is uncertain. Trimming took off 3 bases at V and 0 bases at J, with 8 bases between the two ends. The CDR3 sequence is 14 residues long. Germline V gives CDR1 LNHDA, CDR2 SQIVND (reference sequence). The CDR3, as DNA: TGTGCCAGTAGTATTTCAGGCGTGAACACTGAAGCTTTCTTT. As protein: CASSISGVNTEAFF.

This clone has just one count. The rearrangement links TRBV3-1 (or the pseudogene TRBV3-2) to TRBJ1-2, with D possibly being TRBD1 (5 bases). Trimming stripped 1 base from V and 6 bases from J, with 18 bases between. The CDR3 runs 16 residues. CDR1 LGHDT and CDR2 YNNKEL come from the germline V gene (reference sequence). CDR3 in DNA: TGTGCCAGCAGCCAAGGTCCCAGGGCAGGAGGGAATGGCTACACCTTC. This gives the protein CASSQGPRAGGNGYTF.

V gene TRBV3-1 (or the pseudogene TRBV3-2) combines with J gene TRBJ2-1; 7 bases agree with TRBD1. Germline-derived CDR1 and CDR2 are LGHDT and YNNKEL (reference sequence). V lost 0 bases and J lost 5; bases outside the gene matches: 10. The CDR3 extends over 17 amino acids. The CDR3 nucleotides read TGTGCCAGCAGCCAAGACCCGACAGGGCAATATAACAATGAGCAGTTCTTC. Translating it yields CASSQDPTGQYNNEQFF.

V gene TRBV15 combines with J gene TRBJ1-5; TRBD1 is a possible D gene (5 bases). The CDR3 covers 14 residues. V lost 11 bases, J lost 4 bases, and 18 bases lay in between. In germline, CDR1 is LNHNV, CDR2 YYDKDF (reference sequence). The DNA of the CDR3 is TGTGCCTCTTCCGTGGGGCCACTTAATCAGCCCCAGCATTTT. Translating gives CASSVGPLNQPQHF.

Worth noting for this clone: This CDR3 fails to terminate in the conserved phenylalanine or tryptophan, so it likely reflects a read error. The DNA is omitted, as the CDR3 cannot be located on it reliably, and the CDR3 follows TCRdb's listing. The chain employs TRBV5-4 and TRBJ2-7; the table's D gene call, TRBD2, was not cross checked with the DNA. The CDR3 totals 11 residues, both ends included. The germline V gene has CDR1 SGHNT and CDR2 YYREEE (reference sequence). The CDR3 loop reads CASSLSGGARA.

The chain uses TRBV11-2 and TRBJ1-6; 7 bases map to TRBD1. The CDR3 is 13 amino acids. Germline loops: CDR1 SGHAT, CDR2 FQNNGV. V was pared by 5 bases and J by 11 bases, with 6 bases of the junction left unmatched. DNA of the CDR3: TGTGCCAGCAGCCCAGGGACAGCAGCACCCCTCCACTTT. As protein: CASSPGTAAPLHF.

CDR3 bases: TGTGCCAGTAGTAGGGACAGTTACGCCAAAAACATTCAGTACTTC. It yields the protein CASSRDSYAKNIQYF. The chain carries TRBV19 and TRBJ2-4; 7 bases are a match to TRBD1. J lost 1 base, V lost 4 bases, and 4 bases had no gene match. Germline V gives CDR1 LNHDA, CDR2 SQIVND (reference sequence). The CDR3 has 15 residues.

The rearrangement joins TRBV9 to TRBJ2-3; weak D call: TRBD1 (6 bases). V dropped 0 bases and J dropped 6 bases, with 11 bases sitting between them. This CDR3 spans 14 amino acids. Germline V lookup: CDR1 SGDLS, CDR2 YYNGEE. CDR3 loop: CASSVEGEVDTQYF. The CDR3 DNA sequence: TGTGCCAGCAGCGTAGAGGGGGAAGTGGATACGCAGTATTTT.

V gene TRBV30 combines with J gene TRBJ2-5, with 8 bases that match TRBD2. The CDR3 has 12 amino acids. J gave up 7 bases and V 2 bases, and 3 bases lay outside the gene matches. CDR1 is GTSNPN, CDR2 SVGIG, per germline (reference sequence). DNA of the CDR3: TGTGCCTGGAGTTCTAGCGGGTCGACCCAGTACTTC. Translating it yields CAWSSSGSTQYF.

J is TRBJ1-1 and V is TRBV5-1, with D possibly TRBD1 on 6 matching bases. The ends were cut back, 5 bases at V and 3 bases at J, with 17 bases in the middle. Looked up from germline, CDR1 is SGHRS and CDR2 is YFSETQ. This CDR3 is 15 amino acids long. The DNA for the CDR3 is TGCGCCAGCAGTGGAAGGCTGGGACACGACACTGAAGCTTTCTTT. Its protein is CASSGRLGHDTEAFF.